Sequencing of this T cell receptor beta chain was carried out in a study of human T cells and chemical hapten exposure. Study in general: All through the approximately 25-week study, the scalp of each patient received diphenylcyclopropenone doses weekly.

The library gave individual cDNA molecules unique molecular identifiers. MiXCR, applied by TCRdb to the RACE reads, yields one record per CDR3 protein. The sample carries under 75,000 distinct CDR3 sequences, around 8.8% recorded once. Time point in this sample: patch test 2, 6 weeks after DPC sensitization. Sample treatment: therapeutic diphenylcyclopropenone sensitization with weekly scalp DPC. The CDR3 is 14 residues long. Germline loops: CDR1 KGHSH, CDR2 LQKENI. V lost 6 bases, J lost 6 bases, and 7 bases stayed unmatched. Findings and limits, study-wide: Expanded TCRs produced significantly more large CDR3 similarity clusters than controls did.

This clonotype has ten or more counts. Its antigen remains unknown. The chain couples TRBV18 to TRBJ1-4; 7 bases fit TRBD1. The source was whole blood, collected in connection with sensitization to the hapten diphenylcyclopropenone (DPC). The receptor's source is a woman between 45 and 60 years old with alopecia areata. Some clones in this sample may be carry-over from other donors' samples. The CDR3 spells CASSPGTAYEKLFF. DNA of the CDR3: TGTGCCAGCTCGCCGGGGACAGCCTATGAAAAACTGTTTTTT. Together with reference TRBV18 and TRBJ1-4, the CDR3 gives the full variable domain: NAGVMQNPRHLVRRRGQEARLRCSPMKGHSHVYWYRQLPEEGLKFMVYLQKENIIDESGMPKERFSAEFPKEGPSILRIQQVVRGDSAAYFCASSPGTAYEKLFFGSGTQLSVL.